This record covers a single T cell receptor beta chain. The data were obtained in a study of blood T cell repertoires in COVID-19. At the level of the study: Acute-phase and convalescent COVID-19 samples originated in the United States, Italy and Spain. Sample material is recorded as cDNA or gDNA derived from T cells, B-cell-depleted T cells, or PBMCs.

The CDR3 is made up of 18 amino acids. CDR1 is SEHNR and CDR2 is FQNEAQ in the germline V gene (reference sequence). V dropped 3 bases and J dropped 3; count of bases not matched to a gene: 15. In the authors' methods: How many nucleated cells were present was estimated from reference gene primer amplification. Assay: immunoSEQ multiplex PCR; the TCRdb copy retains only in-frame clones and omits some. The V and J calls and clone size were taken over from that table, and D and trimming were inferred from the DNA. Of under 110,000 clones in the sample, approximately 80% were seen once. The sample taken for sequencing was peripheral blood. The chain employs TRBV7-9 and TRBJ1-1, with 8 bases matching TRBD1. The receptor was derived from a woman aged 55-69 years with acute or convalescent COVID-19. DNA of the CDR3: TGTGCCAGCAGCTTGGAACCCTTGAACAGGGGGTATTACACTGAAGCTTTCTTT. Translating gives CASSLEPLNRGYYTEAFF.